The clone carrying this T cell receptor (beta chain) was seen a single time. The data belong to a study of CD8 T cells in Susac syndrome. The CDR3 sequence is 14 residues long. The V end was cut by 0 bases, the J end by 6 bases, with 15 bases between. Per the germline V gene, CDR1 is SQVTM and CDR2 is ANQGSEA. Roughly 0.5 to 1 ug RNA was reverse transcribed with random hexamers. TCR beta CDR3 was amplified by immunoSEQ multiplex PCR. This amplification extended across 54 Vbeta and 13 Jbeta segments. TCRdb reprocessed the immunoSEQ multiplex PCR reads via MiXCR and lists one record per CDR3 protein. The table records 100,000 to 150,000 distinct CDR3 sequences, 90% to 95% of them present only once. As controls, healthy donors matched for age and sex were used. The TEMRA cells underwent FACS enrichment, while the CD8+ and CD4+ T cells underwent negative isolation.

The sequencing sample was made of CD4+ T cells from PBMCs. The genes are TRBV29-1 and TRBJ2-7; the D is unclear. This sequence was found in a human donor in good health. CDR3 DNA: TGCAGCGTTGAAGATCCCATCAATCGGCCCGAGCAGTACTTC. Protein: CSVEDPINRPEQYF.